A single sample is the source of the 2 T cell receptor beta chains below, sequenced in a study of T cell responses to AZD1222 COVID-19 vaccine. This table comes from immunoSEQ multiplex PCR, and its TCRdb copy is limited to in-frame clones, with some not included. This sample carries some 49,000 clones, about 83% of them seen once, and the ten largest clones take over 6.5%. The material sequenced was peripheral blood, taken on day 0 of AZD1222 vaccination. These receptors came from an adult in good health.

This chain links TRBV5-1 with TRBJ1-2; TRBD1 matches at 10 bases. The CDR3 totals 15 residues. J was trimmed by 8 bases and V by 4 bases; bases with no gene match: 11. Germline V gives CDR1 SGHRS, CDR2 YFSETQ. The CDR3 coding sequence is TGCGCCAGCAGCGAACCGGGACAGGGGTGGGAAGGCTACACCTTC. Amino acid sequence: CASSEPGQGWEGYTF.

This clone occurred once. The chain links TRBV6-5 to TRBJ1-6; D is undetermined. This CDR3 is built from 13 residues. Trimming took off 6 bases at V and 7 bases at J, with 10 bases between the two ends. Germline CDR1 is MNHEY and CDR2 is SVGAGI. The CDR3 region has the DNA TGTGCCAGCAGGGTAGGGATAAATTCACCCCTCCACTTT. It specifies CASRVGINSPLHF.